This TCR beta chain was observed in a study of beta chain features in type 1 diabetes. Points from the study as a whole: Type 1 diabetes patients had fewer VDJ junction insertions and more deletions. When Type 1 diabetes patients were examined, their TCRB CDR3s proved moderately but significantly shorter in all four CD4+ subsets. Compared to healthy donors, patients appeared to have naive, central memory and Treg TCRB repertoires that were more alike.

Based on CD45RO/CCR7/CD25/CD127/CD95/CD27, CD4+ regulatory, stem cell-like memory, naive and central memory cells were sorted. Every isolated RNA sample was fully reverse transcribed, so sequencing captured expressed TCRB transcripts. The data were produced by immunoSEQ multiplex PCR, yet TCRdb's version contains in-frame clones alone and is incomplete. The sample includes some 700,000 clones, 13% of them seen just once. The CDR3 is 11 amino acids. CDR1 and CDR2 (germline): SGHVS, FQNEAQ. V dropped 5 bases and J dropped 11; count of bases not matched to a gene: 5. Comments on this clone: No antigen is known for it.

The sequencing sample was made of naive CD4+ T cells from blood. This rearrangement joins TRBV7-8 to TRBJ1-1; 7 bases map to TRBD1. This TCR was recovered from a man aged 18 to 30 with type 1 diabetes. In nucleotides, the CDR3 is TGTGCCAGCAGCCCCACGGACAGGGCTTTCTTT. Translating gives CASSPTDRAFF.